The 15 T cell receptor beta chains presented below share a single source sample, sequenced in a study of T cell responses to AZD1222 COVID-19 vaccine. Measured with immunoSEQ multiplex PCR; TCRdb has only the in-frame clones, and not every one. The data hold more than 95,000 clones, with about 79% observed a single time. The sample consisted of peripheral blood, taken 28 days after the second AZD1222 dose. These receptors came from an adult who received the AZD1222 COVID-19 vaccine.

CDR3 residues: CASSSRNLQETQYF. CDR3 DNA: TGTGCCAGTAGTTCCAGGAACCTCCAAGAGACCCAGTACTTC. The chain couples TRBV19 to TRBJ2-5; D remains ambiguous. V was pared by 5 bases and J by 1 base, with 11 bases between. The CDR3 contains 14 residues. The germline gives CDR1 LNHDA, CDR2 SQIVND (reference sequence).

V gene TRBV28 combines with J gene TRBJ1-1; D is uncertain. The CDR3 covers 14 residues. Germline V lookup: CDR1 MDHEN, CDR2 SYDVKM. Trimming left V 5 bases short and J 0 bases short, with 10 bases between. CDR3 amino acids: CASSAGRLNTEAFF. CDR3 nucleotide sequence: TGTGCCAGCAGTGCGGGTCGTTTGAACACTGAAGCTTTCTTT.

This clone was picked up a small number of times. Other DNA sequences from this sample encode an identical CDR3 as well. The rearrangement links TRBV28 to TRBJ1-2; 9 bases match TRBD1. The germline CDR1 and CDR2 sequences are MDHEN and SYDVKM. V lost 4 bases to trimming and J lost 2 bases; unmatched junction nucleotides: 2. The CDR3 covers 14 residues. CDR3: CASSWGTGNYGYTF. In DNA form, the CDR3 reads TGTGCCAGCAGTTGGGGGACAGGGAACTATGGCTACACCTTC.

The chain is built from TRBV11-2 and TRBJ2-7; 11 bases are a match to TRBD2. The CDR3 runs to 17 residues. V was pared by 2 bases and J by 7 bases, with 13 bases of the junction left unmatched. Germline V gene lookup returns CDR1 SGHAT and CDR2 FQNNGV. As DNA, the CDR3 is TGTGCCAGCAGCTTAAAGAAACTAGCGGGGGTGTCGAGGGAGCAGTACTTC. This gives the protein CASSLKKLAGVSREQYF.

The V gene is TRBV7-2, the J gene TRBJ1-1; possibly TRBD1 for D (6 bases). The V end lost 7 bases, the J end lost 0 bases, and 12 bases lay between the germline ends. This CDR3 is built from 14 residues. Looked up from germline, CDR1 is SGHTA and CDR2 is FQGNSA. CDR3 sequence (DNA): TGTGCCAGCACCCGGGGGACATTGAACACTGAAGCTTTCTTT. This translates into CASTRGTLNTEAFF.

For this clone: Within the sample, other DNA sequences also encode this same CDR3. The chain couples TRBV10-1 to TRBJ1-1, with D uncertain. Germline CDR1 is WNHNN and CDR2 is SYGVQD (reference sequence). The ends were cut back, 3 bases at V and 4 bases at J, with 9 bases in the middle. The CDR3 has 13 amino acids. The CDR3 region has the DNA TGCGCCAGCAGTGAATCCGTGGGCACTGAAGCTTTCTTT. It is translated as CASSESVGTEAFF.

V usage is TRBV27 and J usage is TRBJ1-1; 8 bases map to TRBD1. The CDR3 is 15 residues long. Trimming at V came to 2 bases and at J to 0 bases, leaving 2 bases not matched to a gene. Per germline, CDR1 MNHEY and CDR2 SMNVEV (reference sequence). Here the CDR3 DNA reads TGTGCCAGCAGTTTAGGGGACAGGTTGAACACTGAAGCTTTCTTT. Translation: CASSLGDRLNTEAFF.

The chain employs TRBV5-1 and TRBJ1-1; 7 positions agree with TRBD1. The CDR3 sequence is 16 residues long. Germline V gene data show CDR1 as SGHRS and CDR2 as YFSETQ. The ends lost 4 bases at V and 10 bases at J; junction bases unmatched: 19. This CDR3 reads CASSLGSGQSSGVAFF. The CDR3 nucleotides are TGCGCCAGCAGCCTCGGATCGGGACAGTCTAGTGGTGTAGCTTTCTTT. Full variable domain (outside the CDR3, taken from reference TRBV5-1 and TRBJ1-1): KAGVTQTPRYLIKTRGQQVTLSCSPISGHRSVSWYQQTPGQGLQFLFEYFSETQRNKGNFPGRFSGRQFSNSRSEMNVSTLELGDSALYLCASSLGSGQSSGVAFFGQGTRLTVV.

The chain employs TRBV4-2 and TRBJ2-7; D is perhaps TRBD1 (6 bases). Trimming shortened V by 1 base and J by 0 bases, and 7 bases separated the two germline ends. This CDR3 contains 14 residues. CDR1 LGHNA and CDR2 YNFKEQ come from the germline V gene. CDR3 in DNA: TGTGCCAGCAGCCAAGCGGACAGCTCCTACGAGCAGTACTTC. Protein product: CASSQADSSYEQYF.

The chain links TRBV28 to TRBJ1-5; D may be TRBD1 (5 bases). Trimming removed 5 bases at V and 1 base at J, with 6 bases between. The CDR3 consists of 13 residues. From germline, CDR1 is MDHEN and CDR2 SYDVKM. CDR3 protein: CASSRDSNQPQHF. CDR3 sequence (DNA): TGTGCCAGCAGTCGGGACAGCAATCAGCCCCAGCATTTT.

The chain couples TRBV5-1 to TRBJ1-1, with D possibly matching TRBD1 (6 bases). Germline V gene lookup returns CDR1 SGHRS and CDR2 YFSETQ. This CDR3 has 16 residues. Trimming pared 1 base from V and 5 bases from J, leaving 18 bases between. The CDR3 reads CASSLNVGRGGTEAFF. The CDR3 coding sequence is TGCGCCAGCAGCTTGAACGTTGGCAGGGGAGGTACTGAAGCTTTCTTT. Filled out from reference TRBV5-1 and TRBJ1-1, the complete variable domain reads KAGVTQTPRYLIKTRGQQVTLSCSPISGHRSVSWYQQTPGQGLQFLFEYFSETQRNKGNFPGRFSGRQFSNSRSEMNVSTLELGDSALYLCASSLNVGRGGTEAFFGQGTRLTVV.

The chain combines TRBV5-4 with TRBJ2-2; 12 positions agree with TRBD2. Germline V gene data show CDR1 as SGHNT and CDR2 as YYREEE (reference sequence). The CDR3 extends over 16 amino acids. Trimming at V came to 3 bases and at J to 4 bases, leaving 4 bases not matched to a gene. CDR3 protein: CASSSRTSGTTGELFF. The CDR3 nucleotides are TGTGCCAGCAGCTCACGGACTAGCGGGACCACCGGGGAGCTGTTTTTT.

The chain combines TRBV12-3 or TRBV12-4 with TRBJ1-6; 7 bases align to TRBD1. The CDR3 length is 13 residues. Trimming at V came to 7 bases and at J to 10 bases, leaving 7 bases not matched to a gene. DNA for the CDR3: TGTGCCAGCACCCAAGGGACAGAATCACCCCTCCACTTT. This sequence encodes CASTQGTESPLHF.

This chain uses TRBV27 with TRBJ2-7; 11 bases map to TRBD2. CDR3 length equals 16 residues. V shed 3 bases, J shed 1 base, and the junction held 5 bases outside the gene matches. CDR1 MNHEY and CDR2 SMNVEV come from the germline V gene (reference sequence). The DNA of the CDR3 is TGTGCCAGCAGTTTCCCCGGGACTAGCGGATCCTACGAGCAGTACTTC. This encodes CASSFPGTSGSYEQYF.

V and J are TRBV5-6 and TRBJ1-1; possibly TRBD1 for D (5 bases). The CDR3 extends over 13 amino acids. V was shortened by 3 bases and J by 2 bases, with 8 bases between the two germline ends. In germline, CDR1 is SGHDT, CDR2 YYEEEE. The CDR3 region has the DNA TGTGCCAGCAGCTGGAGGGGAAACACTGAAGCTTTCTTT. Translating gives CASSWRGNTEAFF.